This passage covers 5 T cell receptor beta chains from one sample sequenced in a study of Graves' ophthalmopathy and Graves' hyperthyroidism. Researchers took RNA transcripts and amplified TCR beta CDR3 regions from them. First-round RT-PCR with HTBI primers preceded a second-round multiplex PCR. MiXCR was run by TCRdb on the multiplex PCR reads, yielding one entry per CDR3 protein. The data show hundreds of thousands of distinct CDR3 sequences, with roughly 21% seen just once and around 3.1% held by the top ten. The sequenced material came from peripheral blood. All receptors derive from a woman between 18 and 29 years old with stable Graves' hyperthyroidism.

This clonotype was detected ten times or more. The gene calls are TRBV11-2 and TRBJ2-7; TRBD2 agrees at 13 bases. Germline CDR1 reads SGHAT; CDR2 reads FQNNGV. This CDR3 is 18 amino acids long. After removal of 3 bases from V and 5 bases from J, the junction contained 13 bases not matched to a gene. In nucleotides, the CDR3 is TGTGCCAGCAGCTTTCAAACTAGCGGGAGGGCCGATAGTGACGAGCAGTACTTC. It codes for CASSFQTSGRADSDEQYF.

This clonotype was detected ten times or more. Just one base apart from a much larger clone, this may be a read error. The CDR3 is CASSSGDRRDNEQYF. As DNA, the CDR3 is TGTGCCAGTAGCTCCGGGGACAGAAGGGATAACGAGCAGTACTTC. The J gene is TRBJ2-7, the V gene TRBV19, with TRBD1 matching 7 bases. CDR1 is LNHDA, CDR2 SQIVND, per germline (reference sequence). CDR3 size: 15 residues. Trimming removed 6 bases from V and 5 bases from J; junction bases left unmatched: 13.

CDR3 nucleotide sequence: TGCGCCAGCAGCCCCCTAGGACAGGGTTCTAACTATGGCTACACCTTC. It specifies CASSPLGQGSNYGYTF. The genes are TRBV5-1 and TRBJ1-2; TRBD1 matches at 8 bases. Germline assignment: CDR1 SGHRS and CDR2 YFSETQ. V lost 4 bases to trimming and J lost 0 bases; unmatched junction nucleotides: 8. This CDR3 region has 16 residues.

This clonotype has a handful of counts. The chain recombines TRBV11-2 with TRBJ2-7; 9 bases match TRBD1. The CDR3 consists of 16 residues. Trimming took 0 bases from V and 3 from J; bases not matched to a gene: 6. The germline gives CDR1 SGHAT, CDR2 FQNNGV. The CDR3 is CASSLEPGQGNYEQYF. CDR3 DNA: TGTGCCAGCAGCTTAGAGCCGGGACAGGGCAACTACGAGCAGTACTTC. Together with reference TRBV11-2 and TRBJ2-7, the CDR3 gives the full variable domain: EAGVAQSPRYKIIEKRQSVAFWCNPISGHATLYWYQQILGQGPKLLIQFQNNGVVDDSQLPKDRFSAERLKGVDSTLKIQPAKLEDSAVYLCASSLEPGQGNYEQYFGPGTRLTVT.

This clonotype was counted between two and nine times. This rearrangement joins TRBV4-2 to TRBJ2-2, with 9 bases fitting TRBD2. CDR3 length equals 17 residues. Trimming at V came to 0 bases and at J to 5 bases, leaving 7 bases not matched to a gene. Looked up from germline, CDR1 is LGHNA and CDR2 is YNFKEQ. The CDR3 coding sequence is TGTGCCAGCAGCCAAGATCTTCGGCGGGAGGGTACCGGGGAGCTGTTTTTT. This gives the protein CASSQDLRREGTGELFF.